This T cell receptor beta chain was sequenced during a study of post-analysis software for immune sequencing data. The study, taken as a whole, reports: Multiple sclerosis patients showed significantly lower normalized Chao1 diversity than controls did. Patients carried five TRBV segments more frequently than controls did, and TRBV5-6, TRBV5-1 and TRBV20-1 were among them. Those samples that were prepared in the same batch co-clustered strongly by F measure.

Incorporated into the TCR beta cDNA libraries were unique molecular identifiers, which served to reduce PCR and sequencing biases. Starting from approximately 1 to 10 million T cells, the study yielded roughly 0.5 million cDNA molecules. TCRdb used MiXCR to reprocess the PCR reads, holding one entry per CDR3 protein. Seen here are a few hundred thousand distinct CDR3 sequences, around 34% observed once, and the top ten hold 4% to 6%. CDR1 is SQVTM and CDR2 is ANQGSEA in the germline V gene. The CDR3 runs to 14 residues. The V end was cut by 7 bases, the J end by 4 bases, with 19 bases between. This clonotype was seen ten or more times. Its cognate antigen is unknown.

The specimen was blood. The rearrangement joins TRBV29-1 to TRBJ1-2, with D possibly matching TRBD1 (6 bases). This sequence originates from a girl under 18 with multiple sclerosis. DNA of the CDR3: TGCAGCGCCAAAATGACCGGGGGCGGCTATGGCTACACCTTC. It codes for CSAKMTGGGYGYTF. Full variable domain (rest looked up from reference TRBV29-1 and TRBJ1-2): SAVISQKPSRDICQRGTSLTIQCQVDSQVTMMFWYRQQPGQSLTLIATANQGSEATYESGFVIDKFPISRPNLTFSTLTVSNMSPEDSSIYLCSAKMTGGGYGYTFGSGTRLTVV.